This T cell receptor (beta chain) was identified in a study of T cell responses to AZD1222 COVID-19 vaccine. General study points: Of the AZD1222 recipients, only 5 or 6 were seropositive at baseline.

Measured with immunoSEQ multiplex PCR; TCRdb has only the in-frame clones, and not every one. The data contain tens of thousands of clones, about 92% of them seen just once; the ten biggest clones take up roughly 5.1%. As concerns this clone: As yet, its antigen is unknown.

Between the trimmed V and J ends, which lost 3 bases and 2 bases, there was a span of 7 bases. Germline V gene lookup returns CDR1 KGHDR and CDR2 SFDVKD. The CDR3 has 13 residues. Sequenced material: peripheral blood, taken 28 days after the second AZD1222 dose. This TCR derives from an adult who received the AZD1222 COVID-19 vaccine. The V call is TRBV24-1, the J call TRBJ2-7; D ambiguous. CDR3 protein: CATSDPATYEQYF. The CDR3 nucleotides are TGTGCCACCAGTGATCCAGCGACCTACGAGCAGTACTTC.